Below are 10 T cell receptor beta chains sequenced from a single sample in a study of blood T cell repertoires in COVID-19. Sequencing used immunoSEQ multiplex PCR; TCRdb keeps in-frame clones, though not all of them. This sample has under 200,000 clones, with approximately 88% found just once. Sequenced input: peripheral blood. The receptors derive from a woman aged 80 or over with active or convalescent COVID-19.

The chain carries TRBV14 and TRBJ2-7; the D is unclear. Germline V gene data show CDR1 as SGHDN and CDR2 as FVKESK. This CDR3 is 11 amino acids long. V lost 4 bases and J 7 bases, leaving 8 bases between the germline ends. CDR3 amino acids: CASSLLREQYF. The CDR3 coding sequence is TGTGCCAGCAGCCTTTTGCGGGAGCAGTACTTC.

In DNA form, the CDR3 reads TGTGCCAGCAGCACTGGGACTAGCTTAAACTCCTACAATGAGCAGTTCTTC. This translates into CASSTGTSLNSYNEQFF. The chain combines TRBV5-8 with TRBJ2-1; 9 nucleotides line up with TRBD2. The CDR3 covers 17 residues. Germline assignment: CDR1 SGHTS and CDR2 YDEGEE. Losses at the gene ends were 4 bases for V and 0 bases for J; bases not matched to a gene: 8.

V gene TRBV18 combines with J gene TRBJ1-1; no definite D call. The germline V and J ends were trimmed by 2 bases and 8 bases, with 12 bases remaining between them. The germline gives CDR1 KGHSH, CDR2 LQKENI. The CDR3 is made up of 13 amino acids. The DNA of the CDR3 is TGTGCCAGCTCACCAGGCGACACGGGGGAAGCTTTCTTT. Translation: CASSPGDTGEAFF.

This rearrangement joins TRBV19 to TRBJ2-1; 12 positions match TRBD1. CDR3 size: 16 residues. V was pared by 4 bases and J by 8 bases, with 9 bases of the junction left unmatched. Germline V gene lookup returns CDR1 LNHDA and CDR2 SQIVND (reference sequence). CDR3 protein: CASSTRTGTGGDEQFF. DNA of the CDR3: TGTGCCAGTAGTACCCGGACCGGGACAGGGGGCGATGAGCAGTTCTTC.

The genes are TRBV3-1 (or the pseudogene TRBV3-2) and TRBJ1-1, with D perhaps matching TRBD1 (5 bases). Germline values: CDR1 LGHDT, CDR2 YNNKEL (reference sequence). V lost 0 bases and J 0 bases, leaving 8 bases between the germline ends. This CDR3 contains 15 residues. The CDR3 sequence: CASSQEGVVNTEAFF. CDR3 nucleotide sequence: TGTGCCAGCAGCCAAGAAGGGGTCGTGAACACTGAAGCTTTCTTT.

The V and J genes are TRBV13 and TRBJ2-5; 9 bases map to TRBD1. The CDR3 spans 15 residues. CDR1 PRHDT and CDR2 FYEKMQ come from the germline V gene (reference sequence). The V and J ends lost 2 bases and 2 bases, in that order; junction bases with no gene match: 3. CDR3 DNA sequence: TGTGCCAGCAGCTTAAACAGGGGGCGGCAAGAGACCCAGTACTTC. It codes for CASSLNRGRQETQYF.

A single count supports this clone. The chain combines TRBV3-1 (or the pseudogene TRBV3-2) with TRBJ2-2; TRBD1 might be the D (6 bases). V was clipped by 3 bases and J by 1 base, with 24 bases between them. The CDR3 consists of 20 residues. Germline CDR1 and CDR2: LGHDT and YNNKEL (reference sequence). CDR3 DNA sequence: TGTGCCAGCAGCCACCCTAAATACCCCGACAGGTCAGGGAACACCGGGGAGCTGTTTTTT. This sequence encodes CASSHPKYPDRSGNTGELFF.

The chain has TRBV5-1 and TRBJ2-1; 9 nucleotides match TRBD1. In germline, CDR1 is SGHRS, CDR2 YFSETQ. V lost 0 bases to trimming and J lost 15 bases; unmatched junction nucleotides: 7. This CDR3 comprises 13 residues. CDR3 sequence reads: CASSLAGEDRGFF. In DNA form, the CDR3 reads TGCGCCAGCAGCTTGGCCGGGGAGGACAGGGGGTTCTTC.

CDR3 amino acids: CSVEFRGVETQYF. The CDR3 bases are TGCAGCGTTGAGTTCAGGGGGGTAGAGACCCAGTACTTC. The V gene is TRBV29-1, the J gene TRBJ2-5, with D tentatively TRBD1 (7 bases). The CDR3 length is 13 residues. Germline-derived CDR1 and CDR2 are SQVTM and ANQGSEA. The ends were cut back, 3 bases at V and 4 bases at J, with 12 bases in the middle. The variable domain in full, completed from reference TRBV29-1 and TRBJ2-5, reads SAVISQKPSRDICQRGTSLTIQCQVDSQVTMMFWYRQQPGQSLTLIATANQGSEATYESGFVIDKFPISRPNLTFSTLTVSNMSPEDSSIYLCSVEFRGVETQYFGPGTRLLVL.

This sequence joins TRBV5-8 and TRBJ1-5; D unclear. V gave up 3 bases and J gave up 3 bases, with 4 bases separating them. Germline V gene lookup returns CDR1 SGHTS and CDR2 YDEGEE. This CDR3 comprises 12 residues. The CDR3 DNA reads TGTGCCAGCAGCTCCTTCAATCAGCCCCAGCATTTT. Its translation is CASSSFNQPQHF.